The next 24 T cell receptor beta chains were all read from a single sample in a study of Graves' ophthalmopathy and Graves' hyperthyroidism. RNA served as the template for amplifying TCR beta CDR3 regions. An opening RT-PCR round employed HTBI primers and preceded a second-round multiplex PCR. TCRdb independently ran MiXCR on the multiplex PCR reads; one entry per CDR3 protein. Of hundreds of thousands of distinct CDR3 sequences in the sample, approximately 21% were seen once. Sequenced: peripheral blood. All receptors derive from a woman under 30 with stable Graves' hyperthyroidism.

The CDR3 DNA follows: TGTGCCAGCAGTTACATTGTCTCCCCGAGCTACGAGCAGTACTTC. Amino acids: CASSYIVSPSYEQYF. This chain uses TRBV6-5 with TRBJ2-7; D remains unclear. V was trimmed by 2 bases and J by 3 bases, leaving 14 bases between them. The germline gives CDR1 MNHEY, CDR2 SVGAGI. The CDR3 runs to 15 residues.

In its sample, this clonotype was seen many times. The chain has TRBV7-2 and TRBJ1-1; a possible D gene is TRBD1 (6 bases). The CDR3 contains 14 residues. Trimming stripped 6 bases from V and 3 bases from J, with 14 bases between. CDR1 is SGHTA, CDR2 FQGNSA, per germline. As DNA, the CDR3 is TGTGCCAGCAGGGCAGGGGTTTCTGACACTGAAGCTTTCTTT. Amino acids: CASRAGVSDTEAFF.

This clonotype was counted ten times or more. V gene TRBV6-1 combines with J gene TRBJ2-4, with unresolved D. V lost 6 bases and J 2 bases, leaving 8 bases between the germline ends. The length of the CDR3 is 13 residues. Germline V lookup: CDR1 MNHNS, CDR2 SASEGT. The CDR3 here is CASSTRTKNIQYF. DNA for the CDR3: TGTGCCAGCAGCACACGAACCAAAAACATTCAGTACTTC.

J is TRBJ2-7 and V is TRBV12-3 or TRBV12-4; D assignment may be TRBD1 or TRBD2 (5 bases each). The V end lost 7 bases, the J end lost 0 bases, and 13 bases lay between the germline ends. This CDR3 region has 14 residues. CDR3 protein: CASTSGQISYEQYF. The CDR3, as DNA: TGTGCCAGCACCTCGGGGCAGATCTCCTACGAGCAGTACTTC.

In its sample, this clonotype was seen a few times. This chain joins TRBV20-1 and TRBJ1-5; maybe TRBD1 (5 bases). CDR1 and CDR2 (germline): DFQATT, SNEGSKA (reference sequence). CDR3 length equals 13 residues. The ends were cut back, 6 bases at V and 4 bases at J, with 13 bases in the middle. In DNA, the CDR3 is TGCAGTGCCGTTCCAGGGCCAAATCAGCCCCAGCATTTT. Translated: CSAVPGPNQPQHF.

This clonotype has a count of ten or more. The chain uses TRBV6-1 and TRBJ1-1, with a possible D match to TRBD1 (6 bases). V lost 6 bases, J lost 5 bases, and 13 bases lay in between. The CDR3 has 13 amino acids. CDR1 and CDR2 (germline): MNHNS, SASEGT. This chain's CDR3 is CASRVPGATEAFF. The CDR3 DNA is TGTGCCAGCAGGGTCCCGGGGGCTACTGAAGCTTTCTTT.

The CDR3 DNA reads as TGTGCCAGCAGTGCCCTACTAGCGGGAGATACATCCTACGAGCAGTACTTC. It encodes CASSALLAGDTSYEQYF. The V and J genes are TRBV6-1 and TRBJ2-7; 11 nucleotides match TRBD2. The CDR3 covers 17 residues. Germline lookup yields CDR1 MNHNS and CDR2 SASEGT. The ends lost 4 bases at V and 1 base at J; junction bases unmatched: 9.

For this clonotype: A read error may explain this, as a much larger clone is one base away. The rearrangement uses TRBV20-1 and TRBJ1-5, with a weak D call TRBD1 (6 bases). V lost 3 bases, J lost 5 bases, and 14 bases lay in between. The CDR3 totals 14 residues. Germline assignment: CDR1 DFQATT and CDR2 SNEGSKA (reference sequence). CDR3 amino acids: CSASSGVLDQPQHF. The CDR3 DNA is TGCAGTGCTAGTTCAGGGGTGCTCGATCAGCCCCAGCATTTT.

This clonotype has just a few counts. The J gene is TRBJ2-2, the V gene TRBV30; D is unresolved. There are 15 residues in the CDR3. Germline V gene data show CDR1 as GTSNPN and CDR2 as SVGIG (reference sequence). Trimming shortened V by 8 bases and J by 1 base, and 17 bases separated the two germline ends. The CDR3 loop is CARENGILNTGELFF. The CDR3 coding sequence is TGTGCCCGAGAAAACGGAATCTTGAACACCGGGGAGCTGTTTTTT.

The chain joins TRBV18 to TRBJ2-7; the match to TRBD1 covers 8 bases. This CDR3 contains 17 residues. The J segment lost 0 bases and the V segment lost 5 bases, leaving 12 bases of the junction unmatched. Germline V lookup: CDR1 KGHSH, CDR2 LQKENI. Here the CDR3 DNA reads TGTGCCAGCTCAGGCGGACAGGGTAGTATGAGCTCCTACGAGCAGTACTTC. Its protein is CASSGGQGSMSSYEQYF.

This chain uses TRBV6-1 with TRBJ2-7; D gene unclear. The CDR3 loop spans 11 amino acids. V was cut by 8 bases and J by 0 bases, with 5 bases left in between. Germline V gene lookup returns CDR1 MNHNS and CDR2 SASEGT. The CDR3 coding sequence is TGTGCCAGCCCAAGCTCCTACGAGCAGTACTTC. It translates to CASPSSYEQYF.

This clonotype has at least ten counts. The chain links TRBV10-3 to TRBJ1-1; 11 bases line up with TRBD1. CDR1 and CDR2 from the germline V gene are ENHRY and SYGVKD. CDR3 length: 12 amino acids. J gave up 5 bases and V 9 bases, and 2 bases lay outside the gene matches. For the CDR3, the DNA is TGTGCCATAGGGACAGGGGGAACTGAAGCTTTCTTT. This codes for CAIGTGGTEAFF.

This clonotype was detected ten times or more. The V call is TRBV2, the J call TRBJ1-1; TRBD1 is a possible D gene (6 bases). Deletions cut 6 bases from V and 1 base from J, with 18 bases between. The CDR3 loop spans 16 amino acids. Germline CDR1 SNHLY, CDR2 FYNNEI. The CDR3 loop reads CASRQKTGWENTEAFF. CDR3 in DNA: TGTGCCAGCAGACAAAAGACAGGTTGGGAGAACACTGAAGCTTTCTTT.

DNA of the CDR3: TGTGCCAGCAGGGTTTCAGGGGGCGCTTCCTACGAGCAGTACTTC. Translated: CASRVSGGASYEQYF. The rearrangement joins TRBV6-1 to TRBJ2-7, with TRBD1 identical over 8 bases. Germline V lookup: CDR1 MNHNS, CDR2 SASEGT. V lost 6 bases and J lost 1; bases outside the gene matches: 8. There are 15 residues in the CDR3.

This clonotype was seen ten or more times. This sequence joins TRBV28 and TRBJ1-2; D gene ambiguous. The CDR3 consists of 16 residues. V shed 6 bases and J shed 4 bases, with 21 bases lying between them. Germline CDR1 is MDHEN and CDR2 is SYDVKM. Here the CDR3 reads CASSGRFNTPIYGYTF. CDR3 DNA: TGTGCCAGCAGCGGACGTTTCAACACACCAATCTATGGCTACACCTTC.

This clonotype was counted once. The rearrangement uses TRBV6-1 and TRBJ1-5, with D maybe TRBD1 (5 bases). The CDR3 loop spans 15 amino acids. Germline CDR1 reads MNHNS; CDR2 reads SASEGT. Trimming removed 1 base at V and 6 bases at J, with 13 bases between. This CDR3 reads CASSEGPGRGQPQHF. The CDR3 DNA is TGTGCCAGCAGTGAAGGGCCGGGACGTGGTCAGCCCCAGCATTTT.

This clonotype was observed at least ten times. The chain couples TRBV10-3 to TRBJ1-2; 7 bases map to TRBD1. The germline CDR1 and CDR2 sequences are ENHRY and SYGVKD. The CDR3 runs to 15 residues. V was clipped by 6 bases and J by 5 bases; unmatched bases: 12. As DNA, the CDR3 is TGTGCCATCAGGGGAAGCAGGGACAGTCCATATGGCTACACCTTC. It codes for CAIRGSRDSPYGYTF.

The V call is TRBV6-8, the J call TRBJ2-7, with D possibly TRBD2 on 7 matching bases. V was clipped by 6 bases and J by 2 bases, with 14 bases between them. CDR3 size: 14 residues. CDR1 and CDR2 (germline): MNHGY, SAAAGT. CDR3 residues: CASSEGGGAYEQYF. The CDR3 coding sequence is TGTGCCAGCAGCGAAGGGGGGGGGGCCTACGAGCAGTACTTC.

This chain joins TRBV7-2 and TRBJ2-7, with 9 bases lining up with TRBD2. Per the germline V gene, CDR1 is SGHTA and CDR2 is FQGNSA. The CDR3 sequence is 14 residues long. V shed 0 bases and J 5 bases; nucleotides not matched to a gene: 2. CDR3 region: CASSLARGGNEQYF. CDR3 sequence (DNA): TGTGCCAGCAGCTTAGCGCGGGGGGGCAACGAGCAGTACTTC.

V gene TRBV11-2 combines with J gene TRBJ2-1; D not certain. The ends were cut back, 5 bases at V and 5 bases at J, with 16 bases in the middle. The CDR3 runs to 15 residues. Germline CDR1 reads SGHAT; CDR2 reads FQNNGV. The CDR3 nucleotides read TGTGCCAGCAGCCGAAGGGTTAGTGGTCACAATGAGCAGTTCTTC. It is translated as CASSRRVSGHNEQFF.

There are many counts of this clonotype. The gene calls are TRBV12-3 or TRBV12-4 and TRBJ1-5; D remains unclear. This CDR3 is built from 13 residues. The V gene lost 7 bases and the J gene lost 2 bases, with 9 bases spanning the gap. The CDR3 sequence is CASTLGGNQPQHF. The CDR3 DNA reads TGTGCCAGCACCCTTGGCGGCAATCAGCCCCAGCATTTT.

This clonotype was detected many times. The V and J genes are TRBV20-1 and TRBJ2-2, with D unresolved. Germline CDR1 is DFQATT and CDR2 is SNEGSKA (reference sequence). The V end was cut by 5 bases, the J end by 5 bases, with 12 bases between. The CDR3 loop spans 13 amino acids. The CDR3 here is CSAPHVETGELFF. In nucleotides, the CDR3 is TGCAGTGCTCCCCACGTTGAGACCGGGGAGCTGTTTTTT.

This clonotype was picked up many times. This chain joins TRBV18 and TRBJ1-1; a weak D match, TRBD1 (5 bases). The germline V gene encodes CDR1 KGHSH and CDR2 LQKENI. Trimming removed 3 bases from V and 7 bases from J, with 15 bases in between. CDR3 length equals 14 residues. The CDR3 is CASSPGGPTNEAFF. The CDR3, as DNA: TGTGCCAGCTCACCGGGGGGACCGACGAATGAAGCTTTCTTT.

This clonotype was counted ten times or more. The chain links TRBV11-2 to TRBJ2-7, with 11 bases that match TRBD2. This CDR3 contains 16 residues. Looked up from germline, CDR1 is SGHAT and CDR2 is FQNNGV. The trim removed 0 bases at V and 1 base at J, leaving 2 bases unmatched. The CDR3 loop is CASSLELAGDSYEQYF. CDR3 in DNA: TGTGCCAGCAGCTTAGAACTAGCGGGGGATTCCTACGAGCAGTACTTC.